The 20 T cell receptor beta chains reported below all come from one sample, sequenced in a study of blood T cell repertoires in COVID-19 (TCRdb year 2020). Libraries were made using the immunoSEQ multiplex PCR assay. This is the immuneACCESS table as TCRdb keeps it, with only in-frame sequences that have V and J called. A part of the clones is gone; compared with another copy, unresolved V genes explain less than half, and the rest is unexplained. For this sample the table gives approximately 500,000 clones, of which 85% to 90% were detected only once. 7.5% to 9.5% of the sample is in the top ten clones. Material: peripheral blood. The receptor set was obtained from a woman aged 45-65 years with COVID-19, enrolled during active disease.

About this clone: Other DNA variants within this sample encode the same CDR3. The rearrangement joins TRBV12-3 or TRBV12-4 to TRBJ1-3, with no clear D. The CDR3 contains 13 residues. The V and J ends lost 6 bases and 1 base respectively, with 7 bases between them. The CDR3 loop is CASSRGSGNTIYF. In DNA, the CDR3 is TGTGCCAGCAGCCGGGGATCTGGAAACACCATATATTTT.

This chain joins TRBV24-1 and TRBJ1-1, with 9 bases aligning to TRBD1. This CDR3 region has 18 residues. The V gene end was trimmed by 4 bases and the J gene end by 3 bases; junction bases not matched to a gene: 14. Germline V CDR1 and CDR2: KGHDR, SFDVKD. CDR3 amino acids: CATSDTLIQGASDTEAFF. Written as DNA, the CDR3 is TGTGCCACCAGTGACACCCTCATACAGGGGGCGTCGGACACTGAAGCTTTCTTT.

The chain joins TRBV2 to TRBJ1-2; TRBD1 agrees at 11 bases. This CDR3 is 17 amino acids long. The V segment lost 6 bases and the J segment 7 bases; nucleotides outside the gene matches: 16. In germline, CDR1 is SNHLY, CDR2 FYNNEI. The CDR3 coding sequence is TGTGCCAGCAGACGACCCTGGGACAGGGGGGACGATCGTGGCTACACCTTC. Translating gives CASRRPWDRGDDRGYTF.

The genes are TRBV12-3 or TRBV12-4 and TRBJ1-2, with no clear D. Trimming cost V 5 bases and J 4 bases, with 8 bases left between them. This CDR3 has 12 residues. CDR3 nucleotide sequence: TGTGCCAGCAGTCCCTACAGCTATGGCTACACCTTC. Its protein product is CASSPYSYGYTF.

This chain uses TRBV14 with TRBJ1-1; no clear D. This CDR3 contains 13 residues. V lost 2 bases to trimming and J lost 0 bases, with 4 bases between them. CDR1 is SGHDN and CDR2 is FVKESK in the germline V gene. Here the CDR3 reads CASSQLMNTEAFF. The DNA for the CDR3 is TGTGCCAGCAGCCAACTTATGAACACTGAAGCTTTCTTT.

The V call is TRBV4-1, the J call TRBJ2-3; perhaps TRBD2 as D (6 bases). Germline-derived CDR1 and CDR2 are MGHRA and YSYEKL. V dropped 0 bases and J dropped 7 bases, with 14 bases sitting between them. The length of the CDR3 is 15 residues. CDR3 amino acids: CASSQDNTRGNTQYF. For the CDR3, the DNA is TGCGCCAGCAGCCAAGATAACACGCGGGGTAATACGCAGTATTTT.

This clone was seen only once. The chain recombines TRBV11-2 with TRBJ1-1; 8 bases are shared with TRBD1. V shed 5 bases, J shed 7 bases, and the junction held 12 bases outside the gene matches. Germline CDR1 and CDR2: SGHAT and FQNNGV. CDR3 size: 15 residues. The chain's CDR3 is CASSPRQGRPSEAFF. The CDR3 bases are TGTGCCAGCAGCCCCCGACAGGGGCGGCCGAGTGAAGCTTTCTTT.

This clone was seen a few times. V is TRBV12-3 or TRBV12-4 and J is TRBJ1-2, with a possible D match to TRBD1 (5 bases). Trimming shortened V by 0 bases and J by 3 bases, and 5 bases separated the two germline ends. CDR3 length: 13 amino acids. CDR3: CASSLAGDYGYTF. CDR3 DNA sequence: TGTGCCAGCAGTTTAGCAGGGGACTATGGCTACACCTTC.

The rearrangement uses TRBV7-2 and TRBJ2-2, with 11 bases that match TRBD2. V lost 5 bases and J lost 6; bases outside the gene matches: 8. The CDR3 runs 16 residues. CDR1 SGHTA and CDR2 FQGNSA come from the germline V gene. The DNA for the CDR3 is TGTGCCAGCAGCGCGGTAGCGGGGGGGCTTCCCGGGGAGCTGTTTTTT. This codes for CASSAVAGGLPGELFF. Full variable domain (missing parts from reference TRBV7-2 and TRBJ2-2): GAGVSQSPSNKVTEKGKDVELRCDPISGHTALYWYRQSLGQGLEFLIYFQGNSAPDKSGLPSDRFSAERTGGSVSTLTIQRTQQEDSAVYLCASSAVAGGLPGELFFGEGSRLTVL.

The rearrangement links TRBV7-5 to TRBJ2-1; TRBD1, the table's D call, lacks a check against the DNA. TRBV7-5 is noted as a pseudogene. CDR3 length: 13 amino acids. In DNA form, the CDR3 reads TGTGCCAGCAGCTCCAGCACAGGGGTTGAGCAGTTCTTC. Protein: CASSSSTGVEQFF.

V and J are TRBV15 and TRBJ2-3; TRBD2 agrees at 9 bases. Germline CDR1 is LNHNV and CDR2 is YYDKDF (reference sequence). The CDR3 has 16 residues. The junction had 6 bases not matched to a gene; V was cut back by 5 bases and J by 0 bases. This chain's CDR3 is CATSSQSGGSTDTQYF. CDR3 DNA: TGTGCCACCAGCTCCCAAAGCGGGGGGAGCACAGATACGCAGTATTTT.

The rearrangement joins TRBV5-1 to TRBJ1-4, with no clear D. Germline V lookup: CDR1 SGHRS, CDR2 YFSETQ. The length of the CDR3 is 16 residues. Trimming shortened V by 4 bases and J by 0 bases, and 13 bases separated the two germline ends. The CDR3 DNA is TGCGCCAGCAGCCCCCGACAAGTTGCAACTAATGAAAAACTGTTTTTT. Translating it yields CASSPRQVATNEKLFF.

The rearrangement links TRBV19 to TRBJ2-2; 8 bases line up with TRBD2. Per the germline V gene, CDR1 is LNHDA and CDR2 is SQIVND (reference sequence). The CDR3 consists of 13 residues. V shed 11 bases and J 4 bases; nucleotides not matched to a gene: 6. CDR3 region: CAGRRGGTGELFF. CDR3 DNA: TGTGCCGGACGACGGGGGGGCACCGGGGAGCTGTTTTTT. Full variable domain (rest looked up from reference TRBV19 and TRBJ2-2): DGGITQSPKYLFRKEGQNVTLSCEQNLNHDAMYWYRQDPGQGLRLIYYSQIVNDFQKGDIAEGYSVSREKKESFPLTVTSAQKNPTAFYLCAGRRGGTGELFFGEGSRLTVL.

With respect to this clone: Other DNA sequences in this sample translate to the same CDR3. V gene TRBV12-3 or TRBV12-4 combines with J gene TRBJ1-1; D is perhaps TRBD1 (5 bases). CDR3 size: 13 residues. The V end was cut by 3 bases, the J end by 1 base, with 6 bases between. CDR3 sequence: CASSLTANTEAFF. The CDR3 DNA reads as TGTGCCAGCAGTTTGACAGCGAACACTGAAGCTTTCTTT.

This chain's CDR3 is CAISPGQGTFGNQPQHF. DNA for the CDR3: TGTGCCATCAGTCCGGGACAGGGAACCTTCGGCAATCAGCCCCAGCATTTT. The chain joins TRBV10-3 to TRBJ1-5, with TRBD1 identical over 9 bases. Germline assignment: CDR1 ENHRY and CDR2 SYGVKD. This CDR3 has 17 residues. Trimming removed 5 bases from V and 2 bases from J; junction bases left unmatched: 10.

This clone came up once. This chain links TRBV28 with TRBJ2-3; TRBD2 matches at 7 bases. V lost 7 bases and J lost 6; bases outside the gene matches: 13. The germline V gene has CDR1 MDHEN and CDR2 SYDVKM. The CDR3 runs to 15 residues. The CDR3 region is CASIRASGSRDTQYF. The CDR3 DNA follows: TGTGCCAGCATTAGGGCTAGCGGTTCAAGGGATACGCAGTATTTT.

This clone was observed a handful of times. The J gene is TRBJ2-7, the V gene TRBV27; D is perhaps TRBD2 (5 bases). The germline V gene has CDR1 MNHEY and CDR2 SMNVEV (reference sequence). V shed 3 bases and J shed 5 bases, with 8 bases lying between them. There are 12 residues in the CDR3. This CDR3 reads CASSFGGHEQYF. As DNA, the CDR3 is TGTGCCAGCAGTTTTGGAGGCCACGAGCAGTACTTC.

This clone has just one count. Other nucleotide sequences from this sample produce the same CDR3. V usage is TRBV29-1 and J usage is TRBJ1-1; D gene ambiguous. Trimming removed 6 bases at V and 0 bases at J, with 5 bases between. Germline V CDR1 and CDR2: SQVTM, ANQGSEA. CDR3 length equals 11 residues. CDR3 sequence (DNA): TGCAGCGTGCGTCTGAACACTGAAGCTTTCTTT. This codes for CSVRLNTEAFF.

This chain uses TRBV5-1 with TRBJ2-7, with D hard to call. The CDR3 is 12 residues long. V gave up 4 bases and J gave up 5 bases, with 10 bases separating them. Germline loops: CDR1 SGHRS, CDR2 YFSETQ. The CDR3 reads CASSHLGDEQYF. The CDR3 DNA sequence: TGCGCCAGCAGCCACTTGGGCGACGAGCAGTACTTC. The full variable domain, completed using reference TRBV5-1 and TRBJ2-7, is KAGVTQTPRYLIKTRGQQVTLSCSPISGHRSVSWYQQTPGQGLQFLFEYFSETQRNKGNFPGRFSGRQFSNSRSEMNVSTLELGDSALYLCASSHLGDEQYFGPGTRLTVT.

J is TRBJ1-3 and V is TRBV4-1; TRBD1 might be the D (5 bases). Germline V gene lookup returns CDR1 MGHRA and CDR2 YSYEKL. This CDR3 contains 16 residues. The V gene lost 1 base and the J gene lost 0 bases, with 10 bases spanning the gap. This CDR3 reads CASSQGTGLSGNTIYF. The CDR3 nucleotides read TGCGCCAGCAGCCAAGGAACAGGCCTCTCTGGAAACACCATATATTTT.